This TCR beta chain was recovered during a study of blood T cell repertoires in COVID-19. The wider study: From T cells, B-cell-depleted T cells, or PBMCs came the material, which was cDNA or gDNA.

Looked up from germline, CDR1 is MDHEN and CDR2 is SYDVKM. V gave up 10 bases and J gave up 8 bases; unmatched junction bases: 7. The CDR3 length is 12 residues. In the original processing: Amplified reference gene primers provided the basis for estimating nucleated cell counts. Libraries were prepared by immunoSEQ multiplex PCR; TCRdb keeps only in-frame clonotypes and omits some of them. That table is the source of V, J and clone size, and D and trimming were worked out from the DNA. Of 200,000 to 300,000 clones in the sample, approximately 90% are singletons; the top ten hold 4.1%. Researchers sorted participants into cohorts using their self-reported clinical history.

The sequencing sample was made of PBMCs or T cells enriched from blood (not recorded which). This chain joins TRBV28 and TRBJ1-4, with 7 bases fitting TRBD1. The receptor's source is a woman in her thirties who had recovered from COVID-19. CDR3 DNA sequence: TGTGCCACAACAGGGGTCGGAGAAAAACTGTTTTTT. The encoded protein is CATTGVGEKLFF.